This TCR beta chain originates from a study of neoadjuvant anti-PD-1 for oral cavity cancer. Study observations and caveats: Higher pretreatment blood Treg/Th17 ratios correlated with higher pretreatment blood and lower post-treatment tumor TCRbeta clonality.

Blood libraries mostly used approximately 450 ng genomic DNA, six replicates each. Clones were sequenced by immunoSEQ multiplex PCR, and TCRdb holds only the in-frame ones, with some missing. The data contain about 14,000 clones, 60% to 75% of them seen just once; the ten biggest clones take up around 3%. Indicated time point: after neoadjuvant nivolumab, at surgical resection. The CDR3 spans 14 residues. Germline V gene sequence: CDR1 MNHEY, CDR2 SVGAGI. The V end was cut by 2 bases, the J end by 2 bases, with 8 bases between. On this clone itself: Its antigen is unidentified.

The receptor was isolated from a person aged 35-80 years with oral cavity squamous cell carcinoma. The sample was PBMCs, taken after nivolumab (anti-PD-1) treatment. The gene calls are TRBV6-5 and TRBJ2-3; D is unresolved. The CDR3 sequence: CASSYALSTDTQYF. The CDR3 DNA follows: TGTGCCAGCAGTTACGCTCTGTCCACAGATACGCAGTATTTT.